This TCR beta chain derives from a study of cytomegalovirus exposure and HLA in healthy donors. Findings and caveats of the study: Reportedly, fewer N-insertions than the approximately 700-donor mean appeared in an Asian-associated ancestry cluster in a later analysis.

This cohort consisted of healthy bone marrow donors. The V segment lost 3 bases and the J segment 2 bases; nucleotides outside the gene matches: 6. The germline gives CDR1 LNHNV, CDR2 YYDKDF (reference sequence). The CDR3 is made up of 17 amino acids. PCR involved 60 Vbeta and 13 Jbeta primers. Per the study methods: In a later analysis, 60 million to 90 million unique TCR beta chains included roughly 11 million shared by two or more donors. Measured with immunoSEQ multiplex PCR; TCRdb has only the in-frame clones, and not every one. That table furnishes V, J and clone size, whereas the DNA furnished D and trimming. The sample lists 130,000 to 150,000 clones, roughly 78% seen once, with 3% in the top ten. Remarks on this clone: The antigen remains unidentified.

Sequencing was performed on PBMCs. The TCR was taken from a man aged 35 to 55 in good health and CMV-seropositive. V and J are TRBV15 and TRBJ2-7, with 14 nucleotides matching TRBD2. The CDR3 DNA sequence: TGTGCCACCAGCAGTCCGCGACTAGCGGGAGGGACCTACGAGCAGTACTTC. Its protein product is CATSSPRLAGGTYEQYF.